The sequence of this T cell receptor (beta chain) was determined in a study of shared clonotypes between healthy human individuals. Study details: Donors, aged 18 to 49, were two women and a few men. Study-wide points: Despite large depth, sorted-subset datasets appeared incompletely sequenced.

Remarks on this clone: Antigen specificity is unknown.

The CDR3 totals 15 residues. Germline V gene data show CDR1 as MDHEN and CDR2 as SYDVKM. V trimming: 2 bases; J trimming: 5 bases; junction bases outside the gene matches: 6. Using about 220 ng DNA, approximately 30,000 T cell genomes, the sorted-subset replicate PCRs were run. Repertoires were generated with immunoSEQ multiplex PCR, while TCRdb's copy carries only in-frame clones and drops some. The sample lists approximately 2.1 million clones, roughly 93% occurring once. The sequence came from a man aged 18 to 30 in good health. Some clones in this sample may be carry-over from other donors' samples. The chain uses TRBV28 and TRBJ2-1, with TRBD1 identical over 7 bases. Specimen: naive CD4+ T cells from PBMCs. Subset: CD45RA+ positively selected. CDR3 in DNA: TGTGCCAGCAGTTTAAGGACAGGCGAGAACAATGAGCAGTTCTTC. As protein: CASSLRTGENNEQFF. The whole variable domain, filled in from reference TRBV28 and TRBJ2-1, reads DVKVTQSSRYLVKRTGEKVFLECVQDMDHENMFWYRQDPGLGLRLIYFSYDVKMKEKGDIPEGYSVSREKKERFSLILESASTNQTSMYLCASSLRTGENNEQFFGPGTRLTVL.